Shown below are 27 T cell receptor beta chains from a single sample sequenced in a study of long-term antiretroviral therapy in people with HIV. The libraries were made with immunoSEQ v3.0 at survey level. TCRdb's table, derived via immunoSEQ multiplex PCR, lists solely in-frame clones and lacks some. Counted here are under 15,000 clones, 83% occurring once; the ten biggest clones make up roughly a sixth. The input for sequencing was unsorted PBMCs, taken 3.4 years after starting antiretroviral therapy. The origin of the receptors is a man aged 40-49 years with HIV.

The gene calls are TRBV20-1 and TRBJ2-3, with D uncertain. Per the germline V gene, CDR1 is DFQATT and CDR2 is SNEGSKA (reference sequence). This CDR3 contains 11 residues. V dropped 0 bases and J dropped 5 bases, with 3 bases sitting between them. CDR3 coding DNA: TGCAGTGCTAGAGAGGAAGATACGCAGTATTTT. It is translated as CSAREEDTQYF.

The rearrangement uses TRBV2 and TRBJ2-1; 7 bases match TRBD2. The germline V gene has CDR1 SNHLY and CDR2 FYNNEI. V gave up 4 bases and J gave up 0 bases; unmatched junction bases: 3. The CDR3 covers 15 residues. The CDR3 DNA sequence: TGTGCCAGCAGTGTGGGGGGGAACTCCTACAATGAGCAGTTCTTC. Translation gives CASSVGGNSYNEQFF. The full variable domain, completed using reference TRBV2 and TRBJ2-1, is EPEVTQTPSHQVTQMGQEVILRCVPISNHLYFYWYRQILGQKVEFLVSFYNNEISEKSEIFDDQFSVERPDGSNFTLKIRSTKLEDSAMYFCASSVGGNSYNEQFFGPGTRLTVL.

This chain joins TRBV6-1 and TRBJ1-5; weak D call: TRBD1 (5 bases). Germline assignment: CDR1 MNHNS and CDR2 SASEGT. Trimming left V 4 bases short and J 0 bases short, with 10 bases between. This CDR3 is 15 amino acids long. The CDR3 sequence: CASSASGNSNQPQHF. The CDR3, as DNA: TGTGCCAGCAGTGCCTCAGGGAATAGCAATCAGCCCCAGCATTTT.

This clone was found once. CDR3 sequence (DNA): TGTGCCAGCAGTTTATTTCAGGTGGCCACCGGGGAGCTGTTTTTT. The encoded protein is CASSLFQVATGELFF. J is TRBJ2-2 and V is TRBV28, with D unclear. V was shortened by 1 base and J by 4 bases, with 10 bases between the two germline ends. The length of the CDR3 is 15 residues. The V gene's germline CDR1 is MDHEN and CDR2 SYDVKM.

The chain joins TRBV29-1 to TRBJ2-5, with D maybe TRBD2 (7 bases). This CDR3 comprises 14 residues. V was cut by 6 bases and J by 2 bases, with 16 bases left in between. CDR1 SQVTM and CDR2 ANQGSEA come from the germline V gene. CDR3 in DNA: TGCAGCGTGGGGGCCAGGGGAGGGCAAGAGACCCAGTACTTC. It is translated as CSVGARGGQETQYF.

This clone is labeled as medium-sized. V gene TRBV6-5 combines with J gene TRBJ1-1; tentative D call: TRBD1 (6 bases). CDR3 length equals 12 residues. Germline CDR1 is MNHEY and CDR2 is SVGAGI. The germline V and J ends were trimmed by 2 bases and 10 bases, with 11 bases remaining between them. DNA of the CDR3: TGTGCCAGCAGTTACGTCCGGGGGGCAGCTTTCTTT. It specifies CASSYVRGAAFF.

V usage is TRBV9 and J usage is TRBJ2-1; D possibly matches TRBD1 or TRBD2 (5 bases each). V shed 4 bases and J shed 5 bases, with 10 bases lying between them. The CDR3 has 13 residues. Germline V lookup: CDR1 SGDLS, CDR2 YYNGEE. The CDR3 DNA follows: TGTGCCAGCAGCCTGGGACCGAACAATGAGCAGTTCTTC. It yields the protein CASSLGPNNEQFF.

This rearrangement joins TRBV4-1 to TRBJ2-1; D is unresolved. CDR3 size: 15 residues. The germline V and J ends were trimmed by 0 bases and 2 bases, with 8 bases remaining between them. Per germline, CDR1 MGHRA and CDR2 YSYEKL. CDR3 loop: CASSQDISPYNEQFF. CDR3 DNA: TGCGCCAGCAGCCAAGACATATCTCCCTACAATGAGCAGTTCTTC.

The chain joins TRBV11-3 to TRBJ1-3; D is unclear. The CDR3 is made up of 13 amino acids. V was trimmed by 3 bases and J by 4 bases, leaving 7 bases between them. Germline V gene data show CDR1 as SGHNT and CDR2 as YENEEA. This CDR3 reads CASSLTYGNTIYF. As DNA, the CDR3 is TGTGCCAGCAGCTTGACTTACGGAAACACCATATATTTT. Based on the CDR3 plus reference TRBV11-3 and TRBJ1-3, the full variable domain is EAGVVQSPRYKIIEKKQPVAFWCNPISGHNTLYWYLQNLGQGPELLIRYENEEAVDDSQLPKDRFSAERLKGVDSTLKIQPAELGDSAVYLCASSLTYGNTIYFGEGSWLTVV.

The chain has TRBV5-1 and TRBJ2-4; D is perhaps TRBD2 (5 bases). Germline V lookup: CDR1 SGHRS, CDR2 YFSETQ. V lost 3 bases, J lost 4 bases, and 11 bases lay in between. The CDR3 has 14 amino acids. CDR3 in DNA: TGCGCCAGCAGCTCGGGGTACGAGAAAAACATTCAGTACTTC. Residues: CASSSGYEKNIQYF.

J is TRBJ2-1 and V is TRBV7-2; D remains unclear. V lost 4 bases, J lost 0 bases, and 19 bases lay in between. Per germline, CDR1 SGHTA and CDR2 FQGNSA. The CDR3 spans 18 residues. For the CDR3, the DNA is TGTGCCAGCAGCTCGCCTGGATCCGGCCAGAGCTCCTACAATGAGCAGTTCTTC. The encoded protein is CASSSPGSGQSSYNEQFF.

This clone was seen a few times. The V call is TRBV11-2, the J call TRBJ2-2; D unclear. The germline gives CDR1 SGHAT, CDR2 FQNNGV. V was clipped by 2 bases and J by 0 bases, with 10 bases between them. This CDR3 is built from 16 residues. The CDR3 sequence: CASSLSESPNTGELFF. CDR3 nucleotide sequence: TGTGCCAGCAGCTTATCGGAAAGTCCGAACACCGGGGAGCTGTTTTTT.

This clone was counted a few times. The chain couples TRBV5-1 to TRBJ2-7; D is undetermined. The CDR3 consists of 12 residues. The V gene lost 0 bases and the J gene lost 7 bases, with 8 bases spanning the gap. Germline lookup yields CDR1 SGHRS and CDR2 YFSETQ. The CDR3 DNA reads TGCGCCAGCAGCTTGGTAATCGGAGAGCAGTACTTC. Protein sequence: CASSLVIGEQYF.

V gene TRBV9 combines with J gene TRBJ1-5; D perhaps matches TRBD1 (6 bases). Germline loops: CDR1 SGDLS, CDR2 YYNGEE. Between the trimmed V and J ends, which lost 4 bases and 10 bases, there was a span of 24 bases. The CDR3 has 16 residues. In DNA form, the CDR3 reads TGTGCCAGCAGCAAACGGGACAACGGACCACGAGAACCCCAGCATTTT. This gives the protein CASSKRDNGPREPQHF.

The V gene is TRBV28, the J gene TRBJ1-1; D possibly corresponds to TRBD1 (5 bases). V was clipped by 2 bases and J by 11 bases, with 12 bases between them. The germline V gene has CDR1 MDHEN and CDR2 SYDVKM. The CDR3 is 12 amino acids. The CDR3 DNA reads as TGTGCCAGCAGTTTAAATCGGGGACGGGCTTTCTTT. It is translated as CASSLNRGRAFF.

This chain joins TRBV7-9 and TRBJ2-5; unclear D gene. Trimming pared 5 bases from V and 2 bases from J, leaving 21 bases between. The length of the CDR3 is 17 residues. CDR1 and CDR2 (germline): SEHNR, FQNEAQ (reference sequence). The CDR3 protein is CASSQQGVRVGQETQYF. The CDR3 DNA sequence: TGTGCCAGCAGCCAGCAAGGAGTGAGAGTAGGTCAAGAGACCCAGTACTTC.

This clone is termed medium-sized. This rearrangement joins TRBV30 to TRBJ1-1, with D tentatively TRBD1 (6 bases). The CDR3 totals 12 residues. Trimming took 6 bases from V and 1 from J, leaving 9 bases between them. Germline CDR1 and CDR2: GTSNPN and SVGIG (reference sequence). As DNA, the CDR3 is TGTGCCTGCGACAGGACGAACACTGAAGCTTTCTTT. Translation: CACDRTNTEAFF.

This chain connects TRBV15 to TRBJ2-7, with 10 bases aligning to TRBD2. In germline, CDR1 is LNHNV, CDR2 YYDKDF (reference sequence). This CDR3 comprises 18 residues. The junction had 12 bases not matched to a gene; V was cut back by 1 base and J by 3 bases. CDR3 bases: TGTGCCACCAGCAGAGTCCCCCGCCTAGCGGGAGATCACTACGAGCAGTACTTC. Protein sequence: CATSRVPRLAGDHYEQYF.

The rearrangement links TRBV9 to TRBJ1-1; 9 bases fit TRBD1. The V gene end was trimmed by 0 bases and the J gene end by 1 base; junction bases not matched to a gene: 1. CDR3 length: 15 amino acids. Germline V lookup: CDR1 SGDLS, CDR2 YYNGEE. The DNA for the CDR3 is TGTGCCAGCAGCGTAGGGACAGGGGCGAACACTGAAGCTTTCTTT. Translating it yields CASSVGTGANTEAFF. Looking up the rest from reference TRBV9 and TRBJ1-1 gives the full variable domain: DSGVTQTPKHLITATGQRVTLRCSPRSGDLSVYWYQQSLDQGLQFLIQYYNGEERAKGNILERFSAQQFPDLHSELNLSSLELGDSALYFCASSVGTGANTEAFFGQGTRLTVV.

This clone was detected a few times. J is TRBJ1-5 and V is TRBV28; 10 bases line up with TRBD1. Germline CDR1 reads MDHEN; CDR2 reads SYDVKM. The CDR3 consists of 14 residues. The junction had 4 bases not matched to a gene; V was cut back by 6 bases and J by 5 bases. The CDR3 nucleotides are TGTGCCAGCAGGGGGACAGGGGAGGATCAGCCCCAGCATTTT. Translation gives CASRGTGEDQPQHF.

The chain has TRBV9 and TRBJ2-2; TRBD1 might be the D (6 bases). Trimming left V 3 bases short and J 0 bases short, with 9 bases between. The germline V gene has CDR1 SGDLS and CDR2 YYNGEE. This CDR3 region has 15 residues. The CDR3 spells CASSAGTTNTGELFF. For the CDR3, the DNA is TGTGCCAGCAGCGCCGGGACAACGAACACCGGGGAGCTGTTTTTT.

The V and J genes are TRBV7-2 and TRBJ1-5; D perhaps matches TRBD1 (6 bases). The CDR3 runs to 15 residues. V lost 1 base to trimming and J lost 5 bases, with 12 bases between them. Germline CDR1 SGHTA, CDR2 FQGNSA. CDR3 protein: CASSLGLGGYQPQHF. CDR3 in DNA: TGTGCCAGCAGCTTAGGTTTGGGGGGCTATCAGCCCCAGCATTTT.

The J gene is TRBJ1-2, the V gene TRBV6-5; 7 nucleotides match TRBD1. The CDR3 consists of 16 residues. Unmatched junction bases numbered 9, after V lost 0 bases and J lost 5 bases. CDR1 is MNHEY, CDR2 SVGAGI, per germline. CDR3 sequence: CASSYSTGRVRYGYTF. In DNA form, the CDR3 reads TGTGCCAGCAGTTACTCGACAGGGAGAGTTCGGTATGGCTACACCTTC.

The V call is TRBV5-4, the J call TRBJ2-1; TRBD1 agrees at 8 bases. Losses at the gene ends were 2 bases for V and 0 bases for J; bases not matched to a gene: 4. The CDR3 runs 16 residues. From germline, CDR1 is SGHNT and CDR2 YYREEE (reference sequence). In nucleotides, the CDR3 is TGTGCCAGCAGCTTTAGTGGGACAGGCTCCTACAATGAGCAGTTCTTC. It codes for CASSFSGTGSYNEQFF.

V gene TRBV19 combines with J gene TRBJ2-3; no clear D. The CDR3 has 13 residues. Deletions cut 6 bases from V and 0 bases from J, with 7 bases between. CDR1 and CDR2 from the germline V gene are LNHDA and SQIVND (reference sequence). This chain's CDR3 is CASSQVSTDTQYF. As DNA, the CDR3 is TGTGCCAGTAGCCAAGTAAGCACAGATACGCAGTATTTT.

This chain links TRBV5-1 with TRBJ2-3; D may be TRBD1 (5 bases). CDR1 is SGHRS and CDR2 is YFSETQ in the germline V gene. The CDR3 is 14 amino acids. V was trimmed by 4 bases and J by 2 bases, leaving 11 bases between them. The CDR3 is CASSLQADTDTQYF. For the CDR3, the DNA is TGCGCCAGCAGCCTACAGGCGGACACAGATACGCAGTATTTT.

The chain uses TRBV28 and TRBJ1-5, with D unclear. The V end lost 7 bases, the J end lost 4 bases, and 17 bases lay between the germline ends. CDR1 is MDHEN, CDR2 SYDVKM, per germline. The CDR3 length is 15 residues. The CDR3 DNA reads as TGTGCCAGCACCCCCGGGCTTACCGGGAATCAGCCCCAGCATTTT. Amino acids: CASTPGLTGNQPQHF.